This note documents a single TCR beta chain sequence. These data come from a study of T cell responses to AZD1222 COVID-19 vaccine. Profiled with immunoSEQ multiplex PCR; TCRdb holds only in-frame clones, not every one. Among 42,000 or so clones listed, 88% were seen once. The CDR3 has 15 amino acids. The germline V gene has CDR1 SNHLY and CDR2 FYNNEI. Germline trimming cut 6 bases from V and 2 bases from J; bases unmatched to any gene: 7. The clonotype originates from an adult who received the MenACWY meningococcal vaccine as a control. The sequenced sample was peripheral blood, obtained 28 days after the second dose of the MenACWY control vaccine. This chain joins TRBV2 and TRBJ2-3; 8 bases line up with TRBD1. The CDR3 protein is CASRFQGAFTDTQYF. CDR3 nucleotide sequence: TGTGCCAGCAGGTTCCAGGGGGCTTTCACAGATACGCAGTATTTT.